These 5 T cell receptor beta chains came from one sample sequenced in a study of T cells in Graves' hyperthyroidism and ophthalmopathy. RNA transcripts were the template for amplifying TCR beta CDR3 regions. HTBI primers drove first-round RT-PCR of the TCR CDR3. Each CDR3 protein is one row after TCRdb ran MiXCR on the multiplex PCR reads. The sample carries around 350,000 distinct CDR3 sequences, 15% to 19% recorded once. The sequenced material came from blood. These receptors came from a young woman with Graves' hyperthyroidism that later progressed to Graves' ophthalmopathy.

This clonotype occurred a few times. The chain links TRBV27 to TRBJ2-7; D may match TRBD1 or TRBD2 (5 bases each). Germline loops: CDR1 MNHEY, CDR2 SMNVEV (reference sequence). This CDR3 has 11 amino acids. V was clipped by 5 bases and J by 9 bases, with 11 bases between them. The DNA for the CDR3 is TGTGCCAGCAGTGAGGGGATTGGGCAGTACTTC. Its translation is CASSEGIGQYF.

This clonotype was counted at least ten times. The CDR3 here is CASSQDRWETQYF. In DNA, the CDR3 is TGTGCCAGCAGCCAAGATCGGTGGGAGACCCAGTACTTC. The chain is built from TRBV4-2 and TRBJ2-5, with D unclear. This CDR3 is built from 13 residues. In germline, CDR1 is LGHNA, CDR2 YNFKEQ. Trimming shortened V by 0 bases and J by 5 bases, and 7 bases separated the two germline ends.

This clonotype was recorded at least ten times. This chain links TRBV12-5 with TRBJ2-1; the match to TRBD2 covers 12 bases. Unmatched junction bases numbered 6, after V lost 1 base and J lost 8 bases. CDR1 is LGHNT, CDR2 FRNRAP, per germline. The CDR3 runs to 16 residues. The CDR3 DNA reads TGTGCTAGTGGTTTGGAGGCTAGCGGGAGGGGCGATGAGCAGTTCTTC. Residues: CASGLEASGRGDEQFF. Complete variable domain (other parts from reference TRBV12-5 and TRBJ2-1): DARVTQTPRHKVTEMGQEVTMRCQPILGHNTVFWYRQTMMQGLELLAYFRNRAPLDDSGMPKDRFSAEMPDATLATLKIQPSEPRDSAVYFCASGLEASGRGDEQFFGPGTRLTVL.

This clonotype was detected ten times or more. This chain connects TRBV12-3 or TRBV12-4 to TRBJ1-4; a possible D gene is TRBD1 (5 bases). This CDR3 has 16 residues. Trimming stripped 3 bases from V and 2 bases from J, with 13 bases between. CDR3: CASSFKGRATNEKLFF. The CDR3 DNA follows: TGTGCCAGCAGTTTCAAGGGGCGAGCGACTAATGAAAAACTGTTTTTT.

In this sample, this clonotype turned up many times. This chain connects TRBV7-2 to TRBJ2-7; D is uncertain. CDR3 length: 14 residues. The V gene lost 1 base and the J gene lost 3 bases, with 10 bases spanning the gap. The germline CDR1 and CDR2 sequences are SGHTA and FQGNSA. The CDR3 bases are TGTGCCAGCAGCTTAGAACCTGGATACTACGAGCAGTACTTC. Its protein is CASSLEPGYYEQYF.